This T cell receptor (beta chain) is from a study of shared clonotypes between healthy human individuals. The repertoire was sequenced with immunoSEQ multiplex PCR; TCRdb's copy has only in-frame clones and lacks some. This table holds roughly 2.6 million clones, around nine tenths found once. CDR1 and CDR2 (germline): MNHNY, SVGAGI (reference sequence). Trimming cost V 7 bases and J 0 bases, with 12 bases left between them. CDR3 size: 15 residues. The sequencing sample was made of naive CD4+ T cells sorted from blood. Subset reported: CD45RA+ positively selected. The V gene is TRBV6-6, the J gene TRBJ2-2, with D perhaps TRBD1 (6 bases). The sequence derives from a man younger than 30 in good health. CDR3 coding DNA: TGTGCCAGCACCCAGGGGTATGCGAACACCGGGGAGCTGTTTTTT. Encoded protein: CASTQGYANTGELFF.